This T cell receptor beta chain was retrieved from a study of type 1 regulatory T cells. Background on the study: T-allo10 is a Tr1-enriched, alloantigen-specific CD4 T cell product made in vitro.

The graft donor-derived T-allo10 cells reportedly recognize host alloantigens, are anergic, and suppress alloantigen-specifically. CDR1 and CDR2 from the germline V gene are SGHRS and YFSETQ. CDR3 size: 14 residues. Trimming took 0 bases from V and 4 from J, leaving 9 bases between them. TCRdb passed the reads through MiXCR, listing each CDR3 protein once. Of about 24,000 distinct CDR3 sequences in the sample, 55% to 80% were seen once. A remark on this clonotype: The antigen is unknown.

The specimen was cultured T cells, either the whole culture or a sorted T cell fraction (not recorded which). Subset reported: Tr1-enriched cell product generated in vitro against host alloantigens. The chain couples TRBV5-1 to TRBJ2-3; D may be TRBD1 (6 bases). The sequence was collected from a human donor in good health. This chain's CDR3 is CASSLGQAADTQYF. CDR3 in DNA: TGCGCCAGCAGCTTGGGACAGGCTGCAGATACGCAGTATTTT. Complete variable domain (other parts from reference TRBV5-1 and TRBJ2-3): KAGVTQTPRYLIKTRGQQVTLSCSPISGHRSVSWYQQTPGQGLQFLFEYFSETQRNKGNFPGRFSGRQFSNSRSEMNVSTLELGDSALYLCASSLGQAADTQYFGPGTRLTVL.